This TCR beta chain was recovered during a study of blood T cell repertoires in COVID-19. The wider study: PBMCs, B-cell-depleted T cells, or T cells provided the cDNA or gDNA that made up the material.

Patients in Seattle were enrolled during active infection, then followed longitudinally. Original data processing: Amplification from reference gene primers served as the basis for estimated nucleated cell counts. Using immunoSEQ multiplex PCR, the repertoire was profiled, and TCRdb retains in-frame clones only, with some absent. V and J calls and clone size are as listed in that table; D and trimming were resolved from the DNA. The table records 130,000 to 150,000 clones, 70% to 90% of them present only once. Germline CDR1 is MNHEY and CDR2 is SVGAGI. The CDR3 loop spans 14 amino acids. V dropped 5 bases and J dropped 6 bases, with 11 bases sitting between them.

J is TRBJ1-6 and V is TRBV6-5, with D tentatively TRBD1 (5 bases). This TCR was recovered from a woman in her sixties or seventies with COVID-19, enrolled during active disease. The material sequenced was peripheral blood. CDR3: CASSPGLLNSPLHF. The CDR3 region has the DNA TGTGCCAGCAGTCCGGGACTGCTTAATTCACCCCTCCACTTT.